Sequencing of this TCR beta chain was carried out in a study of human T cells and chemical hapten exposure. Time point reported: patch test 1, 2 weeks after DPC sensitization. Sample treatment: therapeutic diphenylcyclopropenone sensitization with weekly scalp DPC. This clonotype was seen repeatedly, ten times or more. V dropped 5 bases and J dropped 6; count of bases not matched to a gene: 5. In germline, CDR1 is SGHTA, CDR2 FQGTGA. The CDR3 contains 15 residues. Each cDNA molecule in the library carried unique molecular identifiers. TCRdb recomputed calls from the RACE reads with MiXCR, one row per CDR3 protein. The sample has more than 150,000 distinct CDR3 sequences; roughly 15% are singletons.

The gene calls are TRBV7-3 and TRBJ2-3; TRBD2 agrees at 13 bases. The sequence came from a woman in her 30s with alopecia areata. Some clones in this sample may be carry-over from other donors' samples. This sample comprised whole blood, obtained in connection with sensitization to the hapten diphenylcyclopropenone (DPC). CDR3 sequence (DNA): TGTGCCAGCAGCCCAATGGGACTAGCGGGGGATACGCAGTATTTT. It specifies CASSPMGLAGDTQYF.